This T cell receptor (beta chain) was captured in a study of radiation and T cells in renal cell carcinoma. Described time point: baseline pretreatment blood. The treatment was: 15 Gy SBRT to primary tumor, nephrectomy 4 weeks later. Sequencing was performed with immunoSEQ multiplex PCR; in TCRdb, only in-frame clones are kept and a portion is missing. The sample shows tens of thousands of clones, over 70% of them seen only once. Here the sequenced sample was blood, taken from a patient whose treatment included radiotherapy and nephrectomy. The receptor was derived from a man aged 55 to 69 with renal cell carcinoma.

The CDR3 sequence: CASSLSGQGYGYTF. CDR3 nucleotide sequence: TGTGCCAGCAGTTTATCCGGACAGGGCTATGGCTACACCTTC. The chain carries TRBV27 and TRBJ1-2; 8 bases are shared with TRBD1. V shed 0 bases and J 4 bases; nucleotides not matched to a gene: 1. This CDR3 is built from 14 residues. Germline V CDR1 and CDR2: MNHEY, SMNVEV (reference sequence).